This is a list of T cell receptor beta chains from one sample in a study of blood T cell repertoires in COVID-19. Generated by immunoSEQ multiplex PCR, the TCRdb table keeps only in-frame clones and is missing some. The sample gives more than 45,000 clones, roughly 85% of which show up once; 2.5% to 3% is in the top ten. Sequenced: peripheral blood. Receptors were obtained from an elderly woman with acute or convalescent COVID-19. Both conserved end residues are part of each CDR3. A D gene is named only where the DNA matches it firmly. Clone size is shown for a subset of rows, as once, few, many or a class of expanded clone.

-	TRBV12-3/TRBV12-4	TRBJ2-2	-	TGTGCCAGCAGAACGGGGAGGACCGGGGAGCTGTTTTTT	CASRTGRTGELFF
TRBD1	TRBV7-9	TRBJ1-2	-	TGTGCCAGCAGCGACCTGCGGCGGGGAGGACAGGGACTTGGCTACACCTTC	CASSDLRRGGQGLGYTF
-	TRBV16	TRBJ1-4	-	TGTGCCAGCAGCCAAATGGGCCGGACAGTGCAAAATGAAAAACTGTTTTTT	CASSQMGRTVQNEKLFF
-	TRBV19	TRBJ1-5	-	TGTGCCAGTAGTGGGTCAGATAGAGGGAATCAGCCCCAGCATTTT	CASSGSDRGNQPQHF
TRBD2	TRBV5-8	TRBJ2-3	-	TGTGCCAGCAGCTTGGGTGGACTAGCGGGGGGGCAAGCGCAGTATTTT	CASSLGGLAGGQAQYF
TRBD1	TRBV3-1/TRBV3-2	TRBJ2-3	once	TGTGCCAGCTGCCCGGGACAGGGGGCCCAAGATACGCAGTATTTT	CASCPGQGAQDTQYF
-	TRBV30	TRBJ1-3	-	TGTGCCTGGAGTGCGGGGTCTGGAAACACCATATATTTT	CAWSAGSGNTIYF
TRBD2	TRBV7-3	TRBJ2-3	-	TGTGCCAGCAGCTCGACTAGCGTGGGAACAGATACGCAGTATTTT	CASSSTSVGTDTQYF
-	TRBV5-1	TRBJ1-2	-	TGCGCCAGCAGTTTCGACAGCCCAAACTATGGCTACACCTTC	CASSFDSPNYGYTF
TRBD1	TRBV2	TRBJ2-3	-	TGTGCCAACTCGGGACAGGGGAGCACAGATACGCAGTATTTT	CANSGQGSTDTQYF
TRBD1	TRBV6-5	TRBJ2-3	-	TGTGCCAGCGATACACAGGGGGTCGCAGATACGCAGTATTTT	CASDTQGVADTQYF
-	TRBV30	TRBJ1-3	-	TGTGCCTGCATTCGGGGCTCTGGAAACACCATATATTTT	CACIRGSGNTIYF
TRBD1	TRBV7-6	TRBJ1-1	-	TGTGCCAGCAGCAAGACAGGGAAGACTGAAGCTTTCTTT	CASSKTGKTEAFF
TRBD1	TRBV6-5	TRBJ2-1	-	TGTGCCAGCAGTTCGACAGGGGTGGATGAGCAGTTCTTC	CASSSTGVDEQFF
TRBD2	TRBV3-1/TRBV3-2	TRBJ2-7	few	TGTGCCAGCAGTACGGGGGGTACCTACGAGCAGTACTTC	CASSTGGTYEQYF
-	TRBV30	TRBJ1-3	-	TGTGCCTGGAGTGTACAGCCAGTCGGAAACACCATATATTTT	CAWSVQPVGNTIYF
-	TRBV3-1/TRBV3-2	TRBJ2-1	-	TGTGCCAGCAGCCAAGATTGGGCTAGCCAGTACAATGAGCAGTTCTTC	CASSQDWASQYNEQFF
TRBD2	TRBV3-1/TRBV3-2	TRBJ2-7	-	TGTGCCAGCAGCCCTAGCGGGGGCCTTTCCTACGAGCAGTACTTC	CASSPSGGLSYEQYF
-	TRBV5-1	TRBJ1-1	-	TGCGCCAGCAGTTCCCCGGGGGGAGCCACTGAAGCTTTCTTT	CASSSPGGATEAFF
-	TRBV4-2	TRBJ2-2	-	TGTGCCAGCAGCCAAGTCGGAGGAAACACCGGGGAGCTGTTTTTT	CASSQVGGNTGELFF
TRBD2	TRBV5-8	TRBJ2-3	-	TGTGCCAGCAGCTTGGCCGGCCTAGCGGGGGGTACAGATACGCAGTATTTT	CASSLAGLAGGTDTQYF
-	TRBV6-2/TRBV6-3	TRBJ1-5	-	TGTGCCAGCAGTCGGGACTCTTATAGCAATCAGCCCCAGCATTTT	CASSRDSYSNQPQHF
-	TRBV7-8	TRBJ1-1	-	TGTGCCAGCAGCTTCCGAACCGGAGGAGGGAACACTGAAGCTTTCTTT	CASSFRTGGGNTEAFF
-	TRBV28	TRBJ1-4	-	TGTGCCAGCAGTTCCTCGACAGTAGGTAATGAAAAACTGTTTTTT	CASSSSTVGNEKLFF
TRBD1	TRBV9	TRBJ2-7	-	TGTGCCAGCAGCCCGACAGGGGGGCCCTACGAGCAGTACTTC	CASSPTGGPYEQYF
TRBD2	TRBV6-1	TRBJ2-3	-	TGTGCCAGCAGTGAAGGAGCGGGGGGGGTAACGGATACGCAGTATTTT	CASSEGAGGVTDTQYF
-	TRBV7-9	TRBJ2-1	-	TGTGCCAGCAGCTTAGCGACTAGTCCCTACAATGAGCAGTTCTTC	CASSLATSPYNEQFF
-	TRBV19	TRBJ1-4	-	TGTGCCAGTAGTATACAAGGAGGGAATGAAAAACTGTTTTTT	CASSIQGGNEKLFF
-	TRBV18	TRBJ2-7	-	TGTGCCAGCTCACTATCGGAGGGCTCCTACGAGCAGTACTTC	CASSLSEGSYEQYF
-	TRBV18	TRBJ1-4	once	TGTGCCAGCTCACCACCTAGCACAGGGACTAATGAAAAACTGTTTTTT	CASSPPSTGTNEKLFF
TRBD1	TRBV5-8	TRBJ1-1	-	TGTGCCAGCACCAAGACAGGGGCGGACACTGAAGCTTTCTTT	CASTKTGADTEAFF
-	TRBV7-6	TRBJ1-4	-	TGTGCCAGCAGCCTAGGCCGTATGAGGCGGCATGAAAAACTGTTTTTT	CASSLGRMRRHEKLFF
-	TRBV6-6	TRBJ1-5	-	TGTGCCAGCACGGGACAAAACGAGGGTCAGCCCCAGCATTTT	CASTGQNEGQPQHF
TRBD1	TRBV12-5	TRBJ1-2	-	TGTGCTAGTGGTTTGGGCCCAGGGGGCGGCTATGGCTACACCTTC	CASGLGPGGGYGYTF
TRBD1	TRBV5-6	TRBJ1-5	-	TGTGCCAGCAGCTTGATGGGACAGGGCGGCAATCAGCCCCAGCATTTT	CASSLMGQGGNQPQHF
TRBD1	TRBV29-1	TRBJ1-1	-	TGCAGCGTAGGACAGGGAACTGAAGCTTTCTTT	CSVGQGTEAFF
TRBD1	TRBV10-3	TRBJ1-2	-	TGTGCCATCAGTGATTTGCAGGGGGATGGCTACACCTTC	CAISDLQGDGYTF
-	TRBV2	TRBJ1-6	-	TGTGCCAGCGCTCTAGGGACACAGAATTCACCCCTCCACTTT	CASALGTQNSPLHF
TRBD1	TRBV7-9	TRBJ2-1	once	TGTGCCAGCAGCTTAGATTGGAACCAGGGGGCGCCTGAGCAGTTCTTC	CASSLDWNQGAPEQFF
-	TRBV10-2	TRBJ1-3	-	TGCGCCAGCAGTGAAGGAGCAATCTTTGGAAACACCATATATTTT	CASSEGAIFGNTIYF
-	TRBV6-6	TRBJ2-7	-	TGTGCCAGCAGTTACGGAGGCCCCAGCTCCTACGAGCAGTACTTC	CASSYGGPSSYEQYF
TRBD1	TRBV18	TRBJ1-5	-	TGTGCCAGCTCAGCTAAACCGGGACAGGGTATGCGTAGTCAGCCCCAGCATTTT	CASSAKPGQGMRSQPQHF
-	TRBV11-2	TRBJ2-2	once	TGTGCCAGCACGAAAATTCGACTGGCGCACCGGGGAGCTGTTTTT	CASTKIRLAHRGAVF
-	TRBV5-1	TRBJ1-2	few	TGCGCCAGCAGCTTGGCAGGAGGGGCTAACTATGGCTACACCTTC	CASSLAGGANYGYTF
-	TRBV5-1	TRBJ1-1	few	TGCGCCAGCAGGGTGGAAGCGGGGTTCCCTGAAGCTTTCTTT	CASRVEAGFPEAFF
-	TRBV4-2	TRBJ1-4	-	TGTGCCAGCAGCCAAGAGGGATTAACAGGGCCCCCAACTAATGAAAAACTGTTTTTT	CASSQEGLTGPPTNEKLFF
TRBD1	TRBV6-5	TRBJ1-2	-	TGTGCCAGCAGTTACTCCGTGGTGAGGGGGCGCGGCTACACCTTC	CASSYSVVRGRGYTF
TRBD1	TRBV5-6	TRBJ1-1	-	TGTGCCAGCAGCTTGGTGACAGGGGGCGGGCGGGGAATGAACACTGAAGCTTTCTTT	CASSLVTGGGRGMNTEAFF
-	TRBV15	TRBJ2-2	-	TGTGCCACCAGCAGCGGGAGGGGGCTTGGAACCGGGGAGCTGTTTTTT	CATSSGRGLGTGELFF
-	TRBV29-1	TRBJ2-4	-	TGCAGCGTCTTTACTCCAGGTGGCCAAAACATTCAGTACTTC	CSVFTPGGQNIQYF
-	TRBV5-1	TRBJ1-5	-	TGCGCCAGCAGCCCCGGCCGGGGCAATCAGCCCCAGCATTTT	CASSPGRGNQPQHF